This T cell receptor beta chain originates from a study of shared clonotypes between healthy human individuals. Whole-study findings and limits: How much donors shared clonotypes was expected to be affected by sequencing depth.

V was pared by 5 bases and J by 0 bases, with 7 bases between. The CDR3 runs 13 residues. In germline, CDR1 is MRHNA, CDR2 SNTAGT. Only Caucasian adults living in Nashville, Tennessee served as donors. Samples underwent the assay at deep level. The authors ran unsorted PBMC replicate PCRs on around 320 ng DNA, about 30,000 T cell genomes. Some clones are missing from TCRdb's copy, which holds only in-frame ones; the method was immunoSEQ multiplex PCR. This sample carries 550,000 to 600,000 clones, around three quarters of them seen once, and the ten largest clones take about 12%. About this clone itself: Its matching antigen is unknown.

Sequenced material: PBMCs. The origin of this receptor is a woman in her 40s in good health. Some clones in this sample may be carry-over from other donors' samples. The gene calls are TRBV6-4 and TRBJ1-1; D is unclear. CDR3 coding DNA: TGTGCCAGCAGTCGAGTCATGAACACTGAAGCTTTCTTT. This encodes CASSRVMNTEAFF.